The 18 T cell receptor beta chains below come from one sample, sequenced in a study of OX40 agonist ivuxolimab in advanced cancers. Library preparation used the immunoSEQ multiplex PCR assay. TCRdb took over this immuneACCESS table, retaining in-frame rearrangements with V and J assigned. Such tables are incomplete; in checked studies, under half of the missing clones stem from an unresolved V gene, and the remainder is unexplained. The sample yields some 83,000 clones; about 86% were counted once. The top ten constitute 1.5% to 2% of the sample. The specimen comprised CD4+ or CD8+ T cells sorted from blood, sampled in a trial of the OX40 agonist ivuxolimab. Source of these receptors: an adult with an advanced solid tumor such as melanoma, head and neck, liver or kidney cancer.

The V call is TRBV4-3, the J call TRBJ2-2; D may correspond to TRBD1 or TRBD2 (6 bases each). Germline loops: CDR1 LGHNA, CDR2 YSLEER. Between the trimmed V and J ends, which lost 0 bases and 13 bases, there was a span of 15 bases. CDR3 length: 14 residues. CDR3 DNA sequence: TGCGCCAGCAGCCAAGACCCGCGGGACAACAGGCTGTTTTTT. As protein: CASSQDPRDNRLFF.

CDR3 region: CASSQNFGGYTF. CDR3 sequence (DNA): TGTGCCAGCAGCCAGAATTTTGGGGGCTACACCTTC. The V and J genes are TRBV6-5 and TRBJ1-2; no clear D gene. The V and J ends lost 6 bases and 8 bases respectively, with 13 bases between them. The CDR3 has 12 amino acids. The germline CDR1 and CDR2 sequences are MNHEY and SVGAGI.

The chain carries TRBV2 and TRBJ2-3, with D maybe TRBD2 (6 bases). The CDR3 length is 12 residues. The germline V gene has CDR1 SNHLY and CDR2 FYNNEI. V lost 7 bases, J lost 4 bases, and 9 bases lay in between. The DNA of the CDR3 is TGTGCCAGCAATCCGGGAGCAGATACGCAGTATTTT. As protein: CASNPGADTQYF. Full variable domain (outside the CDR3, taken from reference TRBV2 and TRBJ2-3): EPEVTQTPSHQVTQMGQEVILRCVPISNHLYFYWYRQILGQKVEFLVSFYNNEISEKSEIFDDQFSVERPDGSNFTLKIRSTKLEDSAMYFCASNPGADTQYFGPGTRLTVL.

The rearrangement uses TRBV10-3 and TRBJ1-3; D uncertain. This CDR3 contains 11 residues. Germline V gives CDR1 ENHRY, CDR2 SYGVKD. V lost 7 bases, J lost 6 bases, and 7 bases lay in between. The DNA of the CDR3 is TGTGCCATCAAAGTCGAAAACACCATATATTTT. Protein sequence: CAIKVENTIYF.

The rearrangement joins TRBV15 to TRBJ1-5, with D unresolved. Germline values: CDR1 LNHNV, CDR2 YYDKDF (reference sequence). The length of the CDR3 is 13 residues. V was cut by 8 bases and J by 3 bases, with 11 bases left in between. In DNA form, the CDR3 reads TGTGCCACCGCGGACGGTATCAATCAGCCCCAGCATTTT. Its protein is CATADGINQPQHF.

This chain connects TRBV9 to TRBJ2-3; 8 bases agree with TRBD2. The CDR3 runs 15 residues. V lost 3 bases to trimming and J lost 4 bases; unmatched junction nucleotides: 7. Germline V gives CDR1 SGDLS, CDR2 YYNGEE. CDR3 DNA sequence: TGTGCCAGCAGCGCCGGGACTAGGCGGGCAGATACGCAGTATTTT. It specifies CASSAGTRRADTQYF. The whole variable domain, filled in from reference TRBV9 and TRBJ2-3, reads DSGVTQTPKHLITATGQRVTLRCSPRSGDLSVYWYQQSLDQGLQFLIQYYNGEERAKGNILERFSAQQFPDLHSELNLSSLELGDSALYFCASSAGTRRADTQYFGPGTRLTVL.

The V call is TRBV7-3, the J call TRBJ1-5; 7 bases match TRBD1. Germline V gene lookup returns CDR1 SGHTA and CDR2 FQGTGA. CDR3 length equals 14 residues. The V and J ends lost 5 bases and 3 bases, in that order; junction bases with no gene match: 4. The CDR3 here is CASSVGTVNQPQHF. In nucleotides, the CDR3 is TGTGCCAGCAGCGTAGGGACAGTCAATCAGCCCCAGCATTTT.

The CDR3 region has the DNA TGTGCCAGCAGCGTACAGGGGAGGTCCGCTGAAGCTTTCTTT. Protein: CASSVQGRSAEAFF. The chain links TRBV21-1 to TRBJ1-1; the table's D call TRBD1 went unverified against the DNA. TRBV21-1 is classified as a pseudogene. This CDR3 region has 14 residues.

V is TRBV18 and J is TRBJ2-7; D remains ambiguous. This CDR3 has 13 residues. Germline loops: CDR1 KGHSH, CDR2 LQKENI. V was cut by 2 bases and J by 5 bases, with 10 bases left in between. This chain's CDR3 is CASSPILRDEQYF. CDR3 in DNA: TGTGCCAGCTCACCAATATTGAGAGACGAGCAGTACTTC.

The chain has TRBV6-5 and TRBJ2-7; maybe TRBD1 (5 bases). CDR3 length: 15 residues. The germline CDR1 and CDR2 sequences are MNHEY and SVGAGI. The V end lost 7 bases, the J end lost 6 bases, and 22 bases lay between the germline ends. The CDR3 DNA reads TGTGCCAGCACCAAAAGAAGGGGAAACAGGTCCGAGCAGTACTTC. Its translation is CASTKRRGNRSEQYF.

The chain has TRBV2 and TRBJ2-7; TRBD1 is a possible D gene (6 bases). Per germline, CDR1 SNHLY and CDR2 FYNNEI. Trimming cost V 8 bases and J 6 bases, with 17 bases left between them. The CDR3 totals 13 residues. The CDR3 DNA reads as TGTGCCAGCTCGGGGCAGGGGCTGAGCGAGCAGTACTTC. Translating gives CASSGQGLSEQYF.

The CDR3 DNA sequence: TGCAGCGTTTCCTCTGGGAGTGCTAATGAAAAACTGTTTTTT. This translates into CSVSSGSANEKLFF. This chain uses TRBV29-1 with TRBJ1-4, with no clear D. Germline CDR1 reads SQVTM; CDR2 reads ANQGSEA. V was trimmed by 5 bases and J by 3 bases, leaving 13 bases between them. The CDR3 is made up of 14 amino acids. The whole variable domain, remainder taken from reference TRBV29-1 and TRBJ1-4, is SAVISQKPSRDICQRGTSLTIQCQVDSQVTMMFWYRQQPGQSLTLIATANQGSEATYESGFVIDKFPISRPNLTFSTLTVSNMSPEDSSIYLCSVSSGSANEKLFFGSGTQLSVL.

The gene calls are TRBV30 and TRBJ1-1, with a tentative D call TRBD1 (6 bases). The CDR3 contains 17 residues. Looked up from germline, CDR1 is GTSNPN and CDR2 is SVGIG (reference sequence). V gave up 0 bases and J gave up 1 base, with 18 bases separating them. The CDR3 protein is CAWSVSIGGSPNTEAFF. The CDR3 bases are TGTGCCTGGAGTGTAAGTATCGGGGGCAGTCCGAACACTGAAGCTTTCTTT.

The chain uses TRBV6-1 and TRBJ2-7; D possibly matches TRBD1 or TRBD2 (5 bases each). Deletions cut 7 bases from V and 4 bases from J, with 17 bases between. This CDR3 is built from 14 residues. Per germline, CDR1 MNHNS and CDR2 SASEGT. The CDR3 DNA reads as TGTGCCAGCAATACCTACGGGACCCAGTACGAGCAGTACTTC. Translating gives CASNTYGTQYEQYF.

Notes on this clone: Other DNA sequences within the sample encode an identical CDR3. The chain links TRBV28 to TRBJ2-7; no clear D gene. The CDR3 has 12 residues. Germline V CDR1 and CDR2: MDHEN, SYDVKM. V lost 6 bases, J lost 4 bases, and 10 bases lay in between. CDR3 nucleotides: TGTGCCAGCAGCGGAACCAAGTACGAGCAGTACTTC. It codes for CASSGTKYEQYF.

A few counts support this clone. The chain recombines TRBV30 with TRBJ1-4, with D hard to call. V lost 2 bases and J lost 3, with 10 bases in between. CDR3 length: 14 residues. Germline V gene lookup returns CDR1 GTSNPN and CDR2 SVGIG (reference sequence). The CDR3 spells CAWSSVTANEKLFF. The CDR3 DNA sequence: TGTGCCTGGAGTTCCGTAACAGCTAATGAAAAACTGTTTTTT. The variable domain in full, with the rest retrieved from reference TRBV30 and TRBJ1-4, is SQTIHQWPATLVQPVGSPLSLECTVEGTSNPNLYWYRQAAGRGLQLLFYSVGIGQISSEVPQNLSASRPQDRQFILSSKKLLLSDSGFYLCAWSSVTANEKLFFGSGTQLSVL.

The chain uses TRBV7-9 and TRBJ1-1, with D possibly matching TRBD1 (6 bases). Trimming took off 6 bases at V and 0 bases at J, with 14 bases between the two ends. The CDR3 is made up of 15 amino acids. The V gene's germline CDR1 is SEHNR and CDR2 FQNEAQ (reference sequence). This CDR3 reads CASRPNRGMNTEAFF. CDR3 coding DNA: TGTGCCAGCAGGCCGAATAGGGGGATGAACACTGAAGCTTTCTTT.

This clone was counted a single time. CDR3 bases: TGTGCCAGCAGTAGCAAAAACATTCAGTACTTC. Translated, it gives CASSSKNIQYF. V is TRBV28 and J is TRBJ2-4; D is unresolved. The CDR3 runs 11 residues. The V and J ends lost 5 bases and 3 bases respectively, with 2 bases between them. CDR1 and CDR2 (germline): MDHEN, SYDVKM.